This TCR beta chain was sequenced for a study of blood T cell repertoires in COVID-19. Generated by immunoSEQ multiplex PCR, the TCRdb table keeps only in-frame clones and is missing some. The repertoire holds hundreds of thousands of clones, with more than 85% as singletons. The CDR3 length is 14 residues. In germline, CDR1 is SGHTA, CDR2 FQGNSA. V was clipped by 1 base and J by 5 bases, with 11 bases between them. This TCR derives from a woman under 40 who had recovered from COVID-19. The sample comprised PBMCs or T cells enriched from blood (not recorded which). The rearrangement links TRBV7-2 to TRBJ1-2, with D unclear. This CDR3 is CASSLESQSYGYTF. The CDR3 coding sequence is TGTGCCAGCAGCTTAGAATCCCAGTCGTATGGCTACACCTTC.